The 26 T cell receptor beta chains below were found in one sample sequenced in a study of blood T cell repertoires in COVID-19 (dated by TCRdb to 2020 to 2022). The library came from the immunoSEQ multiplex PCR assay. Entries here come from immuneACCESS through TCRdb and include only in-frame sequences with V and J called. Some clones fail to appear in such tables; in the studies checked, an unresolved V gene covers under half of the shortfall, and the cause of the remainder is unknown. The sample data list about 81,000 clones, and 88% of these were observed just once. The top ten clones comprise about 6.7% of the sample. The material sequenced was peripheral blood. The receptor set was obtained from a man in his sixties or seventies with acute or convalescent COVID-19.

The V call is TRBV7-2, the J call TRBJ1-4; D ambiguous. Germline V lookup: CDR1 SGHTA, CDR2 FQGNSA. The CDR3 is made up of 15 amino acids. V was shortened by 5 bases and J by 0 bases, with 10 bases between the two germline ends. For the CDR3, the DNA is TGTGCCAGCAGCCCCAGACGGGCAACTAATGAAAAACTGTTTTTT. This translates into CASSPRRATNEKLFF. The whole variable domain, filled in from reference TRBV7-2 and TRBJ1-4, reads GAGVSQSPSNKVTEKGKDVELRCDPISGHTALYWYRQSLGQGLEFLIYFQGNSAPDKSGLPSDRFSAERTGGSVSTLTIQRTQQEDSAVYLCASSPRRATNEKLFFGSGTQLSVL.

The chain employs TRBV7-9 and TRBJ1-2, with D unclear. The CDR3 contains 12 residues. V lost 5 bases and J lost 6, with 10 bases in between. Germline V gives CDR1 SEHNR, CDR2 FQNEAQ (reference sequence). The CDR3 here is CASSLRTHGYTF. Here the CDR3 DNA reads TGTGCCAGCAGCCTCCGAACTCATGGCTACACCTTC.

V is TRBV29-1 and J is TRBJ2-2, with D perhaps matching TRBD1 (6 bases). Per the germline V gene, CDR1 is SQVTM and CDR2 is ANQGSEA. There are 13 residues in the CDR3. V was trimmed by 3 bases and J by 3 bases, leaving 8 bases between them. The chain's CDR3 is CSVDRGHTGELFF. The CDR3 nucleotides read TGCAGCGTTGACAGGGGACACACCGGGGAGCTGTTTTTT.

The chain combines TRBV9 with TRBJ1-3; the D is unclear. V dropped 5 bases and J dropped 7 bases, with 13 bases sitting between them. Germline CDR1 reads SGDLS; CDR2 reads YYNGEE. This CDR3 region has 13 residues. DNA for the CDR3: TGTGCCAGCAGTGAGGGTCCCTTCAACACCATATATTTT. Translating gives CASSEGPFNTIYF.

J is TRBJ2-7 and V is TRBV27; D perhaps matches TRBD1 (6 bases). Germline V gives CDR1 MNHEY, CDR2 SMNVEV (reference sequence). The CDR3 consists of 14 residues. V was pared by 3 bases and J by 2 bases, with 11 bases between. The CDR3 nucleotides read TGTGCCAGCAGTTTGTCAGGGGCCACCTACGAGCAGTACTTC. It specifies CASSLSGATYEQYF.

This clone appeared a few times. The chain carries TRBV2 and TRBJ1-1, with a possible D match to TRBD1 (5 bases). Germline V gives CDR1 SNHLY, CDR2 FYNNEI. V lost 3 bases and J lost 1, with 9 bases in between. The CDR3 totals 14 residues. This CDR3 is CASSDRGRNTEAFF. The CDR3 DNA reads as TGTGCCAGCAGTGATAGGGGAAGGAACACTGAAGCTTTCTTT.

The CDR3 DNA is TGCAGCGCAGACACAGGGGGCGGCGACTATGGCTACACCTTC. This sequence encodes CSADTGGGDYGYTF. V usage is TRBV29-1 and J usage is TRBJ1-2, with TRBD1 matching over 9 bases. The length of the CDR3 is 14 residues. J gave up 3 bases and V 7 bases, and 9 bases lay outside the gene matches. CDR1 is SQVTM, CDR2 ANQGSEA, per germline. Full variable domain (missing parts from reference TRBV29-1 and TRBJ1-2): SAVISQKPSRDICQRGTSLTIQCQVDSQVTMMFWYRQQPGQSLTLIATANQGSEATYESGFVIDKFPISRPNLTFSTLTVSNMSPEDSSIYLCSADTGGGDYGYTFGSGTRLTVV.

The CDR3 is CASSLWGPDGELFF. CDR3 bases: TGTGCCAGTAGTCTTTGGGGGCCTGACGGGGAGCTGTTTTTT. The chain links TRBV19 to TRBJ2-2, with D maybe TRBD1 (6 bases). The germline V gene has CDR1 LNHDA and CDR2 SQIVND (reference sequence). Trimming stripped 5 bases from V and 7 bases from J, with 14 bases between. The CDR3 has 14 amino acids.

The chain uses TRBV7-2 and TRBJ1-2; D unresolved. Trimming removed 5 bases at V and 3 bases at J, with 10 bases between. This CDR3 is built from 13 residues. Germline CDR1 reads SGHTA; CDR2 reads FQGNSA. CDR3 sequence reads: CASSPHMDYGYTF. CDR3 DNA sequence: TGTGCCAGCAGCCCCCACATGGACTATGGCTACACCTTC.

This chain uses TRBV5-1 with TRBJ1-5; possibly TRBD1 for D (6 bases). CDR1 and CDR2 (germline): SGHRS, YFSETQ. V was trimmed by 0 bases and J by 2 bases, leaving 9 bases between them. The CDR3 consists of 15 residues. CDR3 sequence reads: CASSLEGGRNQPQHF. The CDR3 region has the DNA TGCGCCAGCAGCTTGGAGGGGGGGCGCAATCAGCCCCAGCATTTT.

This clone was counted a single time. This sequence joins TRBV6-5 and TRBJ1-6, with D uncertain. The V gene lost 3 bases and the J gene lost 7 bases, with 16 bases spanning the gap. The CDR3 totals 16 residues. Germline CDR1 MNHEY, CDR2 SVGAGI. CDR3 amino acids: CASSYQRSRPNSPLHF. In DNA form, the CDR3 reads TGTGCCAGCAGTTATCAGAGGTCCCGCCCCAATTCACCCCTCCACTTT.

This chain uses TRBV6-5 with TRBJ2-1, with 8 bases identical to TRBD1. V was clipped by 4 bases and J by 8 bases; unmatched bases: 7. Germline values: CDR1 MNHEY, CDR2 SVGAGI. The CDR3 totals 14 residues. CDR3 bases: TGTGCCAGCAGTTCAAGGACAGGGTCCCATGAGCAGTTCTTC. Protein sequence: CASSSRTGSHEQFF.

This chain links TRBV18 with TRBJ2-3; D possibly corresponds to TRBD1 (5 bases). Trimming removed 2 bases from V and 2 bases from J, with 11 bases in between. CDR3 size: 15 residues. Germline values: CDR1 KGHSH, CDR2 LQKENI. The chain's CDR3 is CASSPWQGTTDTQYF. The CDR3 DNA reads as TGTGCCAGCTCACCATGGCAGGGTACCACAGATACGCAGTATTTT.

The rearrangement uses TRBV19 and TRBJ2-7; D not certain. Germline lookup yields CDR1 LNHDA and CDR2 SQIVND (reference sequence). The V end was cut by 1 base, the J end by 3 bases, with 13 bases between. The CDR3 is made up of 15 amino acids. The CDR3 bases are TGTGCCAGTAGTATAGCAAGGAGAGCCCACTACGAGCAGTACTTC. This encodes CASSIARRAHYEQYF. The entire variable domain, with the rest obtained from reference TRBV19 and TRBJ2-7, is as follows: DGGITQSPKYLFRKEGQNVTLSCEQNLNHDAMYWYRQDPGQGLRLIYYSQIVNDFQKGDIAEGYSVSREKKESFPLTVTSAQKNPTAFYLCASSIARRAHYEQYFGPGTRLTVT.

The chain employs TRBV20-1 and TRBJ1-2, with D possibly matching TRBD1 (5 bases). Germline assignment: CDR1 DFQATT and CDR2 SNEGSKA (reference sequence). CDR3 length equals 14 residues. With 3 bases removed from V and 2 bases from J, the gap between germline ends came to 13 bases. Here the CDR3 DNA reads TGCAGTGCTAGTTTTCCAGGGCAGAACTATGGCTACACCTTC. The encoded protein is CSASFPGQNYGYTF.

The chain couples TRBV6-2 or TRBV6-3 to TRBJ2-1; 12 nucleotides agree with TRBD2. V gave up 5 bases and J gave up 9 bases; unmatched junction bases: 8. CDR3 length: 15 residues. The germline CDR1 and CDR2 sequences are MNHEY and SVGEGT. The CDR3 region has the DNA TGTGCCAGCAGTCCACTGGGGGGACTAGCGGGTGAGCAGTTCTTC. As protein: CASSPLGGLAGEQFF.

A few counts support this clone. The genes are TRBV9 and TRBJ2-3; the match to TRBD2 covers 8 bases. The trim removed 5 bases at V and 5 bases at J, leaving 13 bases unmatched. The CDR3 extends over 16 amino acids. Germline V lookup: CDR1 SGDLS, CDR2 YYNGEE. CDR3 in amino acids: CASSLGGLAGRDTQYF. In DNA, the CDR3 is TGTGCCAGCAGTCTGGGGGGCCTAGCGGGTCGAGATACGCAGTATTTT.

This rearrangement joins TRBV11-2 to TRBJ2-1; no reliable D call. V was trimmed by 0 bases and J by 4 bases, leaving 10 bases between them. Germline lookup yields CDR1 SGHAT and CDR2 FQNNGV. The CDR3 length is 15 residues. Here the CDR3 reads CASSLEWQEYNEQFF. The CDR3 DNA is TGTGCCAGCAGCTTAGAGTGGCAGGAATACAATGAGCAGTTCTTC.

V gene TRBV7-7 combines with J gene TRBJ2-2; 10 nucleotides match TRBD2. This CDR3 is built from 16 residues. CDR1 is SSHAT, CDR2 FNYEAQ, per germline (reference sequence). V shed 5 bases, J shed 0 bases, and the junction held 3 bases outside the gene matches. CDR3 amino acids: CASSTLAGANTGELFF. The CDR3 nucleotides read TGTGCCAGCAGCACCCTAGCGGGGGCGAACACCGGGGAGCTGTTTTTT.

The J gene is TRBJ2-5, the V gene TRBV30; 8 positions agree with TRBD1. Germline V gives CDR1 GTSNPN, CDR2 SVGIG (reference sequence). The CDR3 has 15 amino acids. V lost 4 bases, J lost 5 bases, and 12 bases stayed unmatched. CDR3 nucleotides: TGTGCCTGGACCAGGGGGCCCTCGCCCCAGGAGACCCAGTACTTC. Translating it yields CAWTRGPSPQETQYF.

The rearrangement links TRBV5-1 to TRBJ2-2, with 8 bases fitting TRBD2. After removal of 4 bases from V and 2 bases from J, the junction contained 4 bases not matched to a gene. CDR1 SGHRS and CDR2 YFSETQ come from the germline V gene. The CDR3 loop spans 15 amino acids. CDR3 bases: TGCGCCAGCAGCAATAGCGGGACAAACACCGGGGAGCTGTTTTTT. This sequence encodes CASSNSGTNTGELFF.

J is TRBJ2-7 and V is TRBV27, with 8 positions matching TRBD2. The CDR3 extends over 13 amino acids. With V trimmed by 8 bases and J by 3 bases, 6 bases remained unmatched. CDR1 MNHEY and CDR2 SMNVEV come from the germline V gene (reference sequence). The CDR3 bases are TGTGCCAGCTACACTAGCGGCGGCTACGAGCAGTACTTC. Translated: CASYTSGGYEQYF.

V is TRBV5-1 and J is TRBJ1-2, with 7 nucleotides matching TRBD1. V trimming: 0 bases; J trimming: 7 bases; junction bases outside the gene matches: 12. The CDR3 sequence is 16 residues long. Per the germline V gene, CDR1 is SGHRS and CDR2 is YFSETQ. The CDR3 DNA reads TGCGCCAGCAGCTTGGGAGACAGGGAAGGGCAGCGTGGCTACACCTTC. This sequence encodes CASSLGDREGQRGYTF.

The chain links TRBV6-2 or TRBV6-3 to TRBJ1-5; D is uncertain. Between the trimmed V and J ends, which lost 0 bases and 7 bases, there was a span of 10 bases. Germline CDR1 is MNHEY and CDR2 is SVGEGT. The CDR3 has 14 amino acids. The chain's CDR3 is CASSYSIVQQPQHF. As DNA, the CDR3 is TGTGCCAGCAGTTACTCGATCGTGCAGCAGCCCCAGCATTTT.

V gene TRBV19 combines with J gene TRBJ1-4; D unclear. This CDR3 spans 14 amino acids. Trimming removed 3 bases from V and 4 bases from J, with 9 bases in between. CDR1 and CDR2 (germline): LNHDA, SQIVND (reference sequence). CDR3 bases: TGTGCCAGTAGTATGAGGGAGTATAATGAAAAACTGTTTTTT. Protein sequence: CASSMREYNEKLFF.

The chain joins TRBV9 to TRBJ2-1, with 8 bases lining up with TRBD1. After removal of 4 bases from V and 6 bases from J, the junction contained 9 bases not matched to a gene. The CDR3 length is 15 residues. The germline CDR1 and CDR2 sequences are SGDLS and YYNGEE. CDR3 region: CASSPRQGLGNEQFF. In DNA form, the CDR3 reads TGTGCCAGCAGCCCCCGACAGGGGCTCGGCAATGAGCAGTTCTTC.